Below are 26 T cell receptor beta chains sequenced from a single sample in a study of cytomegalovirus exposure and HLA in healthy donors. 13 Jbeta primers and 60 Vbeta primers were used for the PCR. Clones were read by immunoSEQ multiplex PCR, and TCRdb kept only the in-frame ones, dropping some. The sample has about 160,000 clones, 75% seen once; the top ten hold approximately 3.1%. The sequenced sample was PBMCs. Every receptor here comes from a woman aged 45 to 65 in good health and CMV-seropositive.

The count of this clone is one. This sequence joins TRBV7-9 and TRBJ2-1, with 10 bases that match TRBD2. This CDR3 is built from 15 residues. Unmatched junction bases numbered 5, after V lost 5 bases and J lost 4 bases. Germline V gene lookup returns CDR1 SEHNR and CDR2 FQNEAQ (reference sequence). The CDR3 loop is CASSPLAGPYNEQFF. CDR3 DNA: TGTGCCAGCAGCCCACTAGCGGGGCCTTACAATGAGCAGTTCTTC.

Here the CDR3 reads CASSPLGATNEKLFF. The CDR3, as DNA: TGTGCCAGCAGCCCACTAGGCGCGACTAATGAAAAACTGTTTTTT. The J gene is TRBJ1-4, the V gene TRBV11-2; D unclear. Per germline, CDR1 SGHAT and CDR2 FQNNGV. The CDR3 loop spans 15 amino acids. The V end lost 5 bases, the J end lost 2 bases, and 12 bases lay between the germline ends.

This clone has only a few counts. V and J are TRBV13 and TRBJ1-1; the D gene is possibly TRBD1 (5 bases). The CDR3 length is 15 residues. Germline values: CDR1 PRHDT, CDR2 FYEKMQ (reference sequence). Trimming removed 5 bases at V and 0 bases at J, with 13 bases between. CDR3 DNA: TGTGCCAGCAGCATACTGCGGGACTTGAACACTGAAGCTTTCTTT. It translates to CASSILRDLNTEAFF.

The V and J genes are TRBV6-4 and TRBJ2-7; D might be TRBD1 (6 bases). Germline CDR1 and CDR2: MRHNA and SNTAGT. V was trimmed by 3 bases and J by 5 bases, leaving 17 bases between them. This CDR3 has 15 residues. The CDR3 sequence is CASSETGRSVDEQYF. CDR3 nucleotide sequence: TGTGCCAGCAGTGAGACAGGCCGGAGTGTGGACGAGCAGTACTTC.

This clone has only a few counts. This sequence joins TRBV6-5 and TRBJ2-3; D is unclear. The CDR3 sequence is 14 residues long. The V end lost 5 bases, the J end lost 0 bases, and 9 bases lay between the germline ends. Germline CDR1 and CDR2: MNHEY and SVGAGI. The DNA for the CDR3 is TGTGCCAGCAGTCTCAGGATGAGCACAGATACGCAGTATTTT. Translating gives CASSLRMSTDTQYF.

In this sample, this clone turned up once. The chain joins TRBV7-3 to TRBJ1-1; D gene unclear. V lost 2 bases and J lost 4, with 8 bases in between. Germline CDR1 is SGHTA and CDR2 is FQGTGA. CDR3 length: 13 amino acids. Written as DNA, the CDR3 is TGTGCCAGCAGCTTACAGACGGGCACTGAAGCTTTCTTT. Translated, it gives CASSLQTGTEAFF. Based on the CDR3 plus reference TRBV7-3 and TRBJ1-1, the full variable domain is GAGVSQTPSNKVTEKGKYVELRCDPISGHTALYWYRQSLGQGPEFLIYFQGTGAADDSGLPNDRFFAVRPEGSVSTLKIQRTERGDSAVYLCASSLQTGTEAFFGQGTRLTVV.

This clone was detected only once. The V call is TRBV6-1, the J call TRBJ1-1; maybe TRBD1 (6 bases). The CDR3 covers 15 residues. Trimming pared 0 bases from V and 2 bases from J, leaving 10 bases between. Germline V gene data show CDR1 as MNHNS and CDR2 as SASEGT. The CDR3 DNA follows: TGTGCCAGCAGTGAAGCCGGGACAATAAACACTGAAGCTTTCTTT. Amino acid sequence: CASSEAGTINTEAFF.

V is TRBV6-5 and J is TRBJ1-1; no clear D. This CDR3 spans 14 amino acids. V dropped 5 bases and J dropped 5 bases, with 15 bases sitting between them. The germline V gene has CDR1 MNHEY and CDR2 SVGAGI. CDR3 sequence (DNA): TGTGCCAGCAGTGGAGCCCTCACGGGAACTGAAGCTTTCTTT. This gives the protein CASSGALTGTEAFF.

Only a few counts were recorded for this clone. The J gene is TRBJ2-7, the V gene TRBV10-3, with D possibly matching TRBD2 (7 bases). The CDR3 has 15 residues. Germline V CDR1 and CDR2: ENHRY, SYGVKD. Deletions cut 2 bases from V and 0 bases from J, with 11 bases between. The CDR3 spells CAISEGGASSYEQYF. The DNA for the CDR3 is TGTGCCATCAGTGAGGGGGGGGCGAGCTCCTACGAGCAGTACTTC.

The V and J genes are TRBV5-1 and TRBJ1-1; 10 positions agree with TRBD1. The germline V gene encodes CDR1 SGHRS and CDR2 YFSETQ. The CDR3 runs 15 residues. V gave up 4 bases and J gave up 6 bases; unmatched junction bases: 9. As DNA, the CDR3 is TGCGCCAGCAGCCCGAGGACAGGGGGGCTGGCTGAAGCTTTCTTT. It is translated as CASSPRTGGLAEAFF.

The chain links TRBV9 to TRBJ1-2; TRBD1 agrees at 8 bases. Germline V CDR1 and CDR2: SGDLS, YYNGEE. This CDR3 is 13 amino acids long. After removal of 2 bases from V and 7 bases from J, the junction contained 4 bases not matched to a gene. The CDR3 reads CASSVAGGSGYTF. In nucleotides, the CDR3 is TGTGCCAGCAGCGTCGCAGGGGGCAGTGGCTACACCTTC. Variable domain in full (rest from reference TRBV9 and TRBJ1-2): DSGVTQTPKHLITATGQRVTLRCSPRSGDLSVYWYQQSLDQGLQFLIQYYNGEERAKGNILERFSAQQFPDLHSELNLSSLELGDSALYFCASSVAGGSGYTFGSGTRLTVV.

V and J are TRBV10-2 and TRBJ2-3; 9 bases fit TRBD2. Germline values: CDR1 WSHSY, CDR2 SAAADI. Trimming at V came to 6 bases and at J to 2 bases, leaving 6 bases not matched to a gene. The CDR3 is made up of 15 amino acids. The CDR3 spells CASSETSGNTDTQYF. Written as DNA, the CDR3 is TGCGCCAGCAGCGAGACTAGCGGCAACACAGATACGCAGTATTTT.

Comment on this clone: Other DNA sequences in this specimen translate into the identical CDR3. DNA for the CDR3: TGCGCCAGCAGCTTGGCCGGCACAGATACGCAGTATTTT. Its translation is CASSLAGTDTQYF. The chain couples TRBV5-1 to TRBJ2-3; unclear D gene. V lost 0 bases and J 1 base, leaving 3 bases between the germline ends. The germline V gene has CDR1 SGHRS and CDR2 YFSETQ. CDR3 length equals 13 residues.

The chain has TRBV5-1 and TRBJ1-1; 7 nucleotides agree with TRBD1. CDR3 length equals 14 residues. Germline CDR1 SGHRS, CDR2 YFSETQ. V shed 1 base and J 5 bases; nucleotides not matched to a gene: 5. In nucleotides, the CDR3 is TGCGCCAGCAGCTTGTGGGACAGTCGGACTGAAGCTTTCTTT. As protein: CASSLWDSRTEAFF. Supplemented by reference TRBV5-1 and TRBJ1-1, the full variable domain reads KAGVTQTPRYLIKTRGQQVTLSCSPISGHRSVSWYQQTPGQGLQFLFEYFSETQRNKGNFPGRFSGRQFSNSRSEMNVSTLELGDSALYLCASSLWDSRTEAFFGQGTRLTVV.

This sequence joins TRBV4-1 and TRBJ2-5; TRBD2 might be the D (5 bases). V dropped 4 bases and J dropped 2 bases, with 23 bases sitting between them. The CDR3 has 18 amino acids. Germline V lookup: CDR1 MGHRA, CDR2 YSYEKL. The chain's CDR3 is CASSPYGRSKPIQETQYF. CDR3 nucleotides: TGCGCCAGCAGCCCATATGGGAGATCTAAGCCAATACAAGAGACCCAGTACTTC.

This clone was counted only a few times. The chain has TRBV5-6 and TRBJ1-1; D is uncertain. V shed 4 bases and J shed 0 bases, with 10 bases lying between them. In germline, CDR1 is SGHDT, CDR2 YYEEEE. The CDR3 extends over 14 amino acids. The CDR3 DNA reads TGTGCCAGCAGCCCCCGGGAGATGAACACTGAAGCTTTCTTT. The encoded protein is CASSPREMNTEAFF.

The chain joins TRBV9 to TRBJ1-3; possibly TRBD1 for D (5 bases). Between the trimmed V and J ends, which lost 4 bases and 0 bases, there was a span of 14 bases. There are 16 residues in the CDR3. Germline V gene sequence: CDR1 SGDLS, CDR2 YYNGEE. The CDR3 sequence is CASSRDSLSSGNTIYF. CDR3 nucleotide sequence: TGTGCCAGCAGCCGTGACAGTCTCTCCTCTGGAAACACCATATATTTT.

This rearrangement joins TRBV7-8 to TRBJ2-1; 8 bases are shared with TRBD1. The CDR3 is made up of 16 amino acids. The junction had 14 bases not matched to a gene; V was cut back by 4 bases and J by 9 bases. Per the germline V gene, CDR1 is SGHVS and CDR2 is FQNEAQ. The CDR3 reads CASSSRTGQGLGEQFF. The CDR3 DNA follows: TGTGCCAGCAGCTCCCGGACAGGGCAGGGATTGGGTGAGCAGTTCTTC.

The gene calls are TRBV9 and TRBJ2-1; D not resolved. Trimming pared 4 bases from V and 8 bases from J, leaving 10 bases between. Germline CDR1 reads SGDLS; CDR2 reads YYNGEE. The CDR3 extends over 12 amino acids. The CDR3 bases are TGTGCCAGCAGCAAAGCCATGGATGAGCAGTTCTTC. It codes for CASSKAMDEQFF.

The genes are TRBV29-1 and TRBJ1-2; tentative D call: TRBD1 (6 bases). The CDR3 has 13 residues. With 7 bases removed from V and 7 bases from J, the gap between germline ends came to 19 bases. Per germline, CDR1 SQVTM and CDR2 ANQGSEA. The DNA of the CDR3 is TGCAGCGCCGATAGTCGGGGGGGGGCTGGCTACACCTTC. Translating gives CSADSRGGAGYTF. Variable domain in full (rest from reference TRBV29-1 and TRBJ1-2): SAVISQKPSRDICQRGTSLTIQCQVDSQVTMMFWYRQQPGQSLTLIATANQGSEATYESGFVIDKFPISRPNLTFSTLTVSNMSPEDSSIYLCSADSRGGAGYTFGSGTRLTVV.

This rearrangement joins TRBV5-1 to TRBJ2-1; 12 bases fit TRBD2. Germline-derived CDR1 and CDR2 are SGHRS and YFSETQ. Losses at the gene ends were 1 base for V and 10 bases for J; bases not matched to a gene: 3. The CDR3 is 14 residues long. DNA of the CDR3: TGCGCCAGCAGCTTGCTCACTAGCGGGGGGGAGCAGTTCTTC. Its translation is CASSLLTSGGEQFF.

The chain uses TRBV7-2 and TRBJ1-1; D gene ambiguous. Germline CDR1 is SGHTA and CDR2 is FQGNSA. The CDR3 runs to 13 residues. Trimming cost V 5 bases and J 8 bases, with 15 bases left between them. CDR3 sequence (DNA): TGTGCCAGCAGCGTACGACCAAACGGGGAAGCTTTCTTT. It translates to CASSVRPNGEAFF.

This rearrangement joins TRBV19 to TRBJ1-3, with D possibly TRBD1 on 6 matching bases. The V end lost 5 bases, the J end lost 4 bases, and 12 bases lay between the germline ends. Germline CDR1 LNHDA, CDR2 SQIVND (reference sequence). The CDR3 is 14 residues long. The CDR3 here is CASSLRGNGNTIYF. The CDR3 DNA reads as TGTGCCAGTAGTCTCAGGGGAAACGGAAACACCATATATTTT.

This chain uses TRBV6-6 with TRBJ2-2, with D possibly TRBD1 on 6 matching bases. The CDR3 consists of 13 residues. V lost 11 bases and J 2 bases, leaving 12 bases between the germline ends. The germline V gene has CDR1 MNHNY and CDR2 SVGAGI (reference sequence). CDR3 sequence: CASLQGNTGELFF. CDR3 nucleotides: TGTGCCTCACTACAGGGTAACACCGGGGAGCTGTTTTTT.

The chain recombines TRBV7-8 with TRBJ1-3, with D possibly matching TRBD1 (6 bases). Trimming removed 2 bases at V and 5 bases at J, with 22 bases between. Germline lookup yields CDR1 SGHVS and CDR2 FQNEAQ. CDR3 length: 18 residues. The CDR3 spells CASSLYDRRSVSRNTIYF. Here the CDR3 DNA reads TGTGCCAGCAGCTTATACGACAGGCGATCCGTTTCTCGAAACACCATATATTTT.

CDR3 nucleotides: TGTGCCAGTAGTATCGGTTATGGGGACAGATCTGACTATGGCTACACCTTC. The encoded protein is CASSIGYGDRSDYGYTF. J is TRBJ1-2 and V is TRBV19, with 7 bases aligning to TRBD1. Germline CDR1 is LNHDA and CDR2 is SQIVND (reference sequence). CDR3 length equals 17 residues. V shed 3 bases and J 3 bases; nucleotides not matched to a gene: 13. Supplemented by reference TRBV19 and TRBJ1-2, the full variable domain reads DGGITQSPKYLFRKEGQNVTLSCEQNLNHDAMYWYRQDPGQGLRLIYYSQIVNDFQKGDIAEGYSVSREKKESFPLTVTSAQKNPTAFYLCASSIGYGDRSDYGYTFGSGTRLTVV.